The T cell receptor beta chain under discussion was sequenced for a study of blood T cells in healthy people across ages. Study-wide results and caveats: Per million T cells, TCR beta diversity dropped about linearly as age rose. Diversity was higher, and naive CD4+ cells more numerous, in long-lived donors than in aged donors.

Points on this clonotype: Its matching antigen is unknown.

Every sample yielded at least 6 million isolated PBMCs. The second PCR ran roughly 6 to 12 cycles with a sample-barcoded 5' primer and J-beta primers. TCRdb re-analysed the 5' RACE reads in MiXCR, keeping a single row per CDR3 protein. The profile shows about 970,000 distinct CDR3 sequences, just over 50% of them singletons. Germline CDR1 is DFQATT and CDR2 is SNEGSKA (reference sequence). V dropped 6 bases and J dropped 4; count of bases not matched to a gene: 10. This CDR3 has 15 amino acids. This TCR came from a woman aged 60 to 75 in good health. What was sequenced was blood. The chain joins TRBV20-1 to TRBJ2-1, with 9 bases lining up with TRBD2. The CDR3 DNA sequence: TGCAGTGCCAAACAGCCGGGACTAGCTTACAATGAGCAGTTCTTC. It is translated as CSAKQPGLAYNEQFF.